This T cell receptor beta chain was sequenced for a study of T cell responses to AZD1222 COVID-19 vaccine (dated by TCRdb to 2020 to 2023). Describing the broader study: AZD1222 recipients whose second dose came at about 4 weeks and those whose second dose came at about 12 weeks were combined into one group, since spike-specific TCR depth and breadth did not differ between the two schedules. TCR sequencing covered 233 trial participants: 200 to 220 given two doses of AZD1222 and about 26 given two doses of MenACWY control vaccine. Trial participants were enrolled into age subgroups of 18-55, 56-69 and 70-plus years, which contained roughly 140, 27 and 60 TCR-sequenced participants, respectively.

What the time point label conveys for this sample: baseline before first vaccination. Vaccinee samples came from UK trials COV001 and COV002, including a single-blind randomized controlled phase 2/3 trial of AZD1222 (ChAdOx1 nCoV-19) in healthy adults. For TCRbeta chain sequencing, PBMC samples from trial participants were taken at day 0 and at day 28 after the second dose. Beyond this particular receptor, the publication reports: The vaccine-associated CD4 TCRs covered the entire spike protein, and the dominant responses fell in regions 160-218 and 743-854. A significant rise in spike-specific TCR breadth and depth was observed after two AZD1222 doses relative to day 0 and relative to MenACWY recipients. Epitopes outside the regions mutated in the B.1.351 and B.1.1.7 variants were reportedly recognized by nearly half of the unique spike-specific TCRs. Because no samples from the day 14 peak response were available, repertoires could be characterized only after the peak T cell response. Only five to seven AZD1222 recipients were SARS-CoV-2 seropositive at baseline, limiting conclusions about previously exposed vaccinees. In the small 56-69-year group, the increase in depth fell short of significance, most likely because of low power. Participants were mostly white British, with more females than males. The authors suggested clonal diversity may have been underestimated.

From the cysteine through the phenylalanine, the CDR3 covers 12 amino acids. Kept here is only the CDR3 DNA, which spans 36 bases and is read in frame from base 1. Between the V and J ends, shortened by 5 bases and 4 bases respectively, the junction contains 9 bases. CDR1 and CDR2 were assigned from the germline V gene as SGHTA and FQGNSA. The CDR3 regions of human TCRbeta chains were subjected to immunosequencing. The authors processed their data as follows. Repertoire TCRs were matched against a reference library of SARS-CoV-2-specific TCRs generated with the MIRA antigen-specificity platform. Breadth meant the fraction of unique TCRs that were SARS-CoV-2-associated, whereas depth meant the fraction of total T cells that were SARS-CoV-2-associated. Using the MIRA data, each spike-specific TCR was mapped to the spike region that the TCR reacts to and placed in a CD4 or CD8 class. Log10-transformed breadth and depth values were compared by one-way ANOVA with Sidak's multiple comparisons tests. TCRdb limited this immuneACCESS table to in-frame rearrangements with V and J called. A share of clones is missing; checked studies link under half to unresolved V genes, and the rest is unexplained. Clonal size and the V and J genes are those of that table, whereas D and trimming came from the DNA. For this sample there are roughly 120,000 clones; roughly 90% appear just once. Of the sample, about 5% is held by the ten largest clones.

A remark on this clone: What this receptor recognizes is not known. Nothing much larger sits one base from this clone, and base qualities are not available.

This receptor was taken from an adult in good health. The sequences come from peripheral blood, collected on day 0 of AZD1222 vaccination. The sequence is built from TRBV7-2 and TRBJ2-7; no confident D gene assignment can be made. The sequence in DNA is TGTGCCAGCAGCCTACGGTCTTACGAGCAGTACTTC. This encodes CASSLRSYEQYF.